This TCR beta chain was identified during a study of T cell changes during pregnancy in multiple sclerosis. Trimming pared 5 bases from V and 5 bases from J, leaving 19 bases between. The CDR3 extends over 16 amino acids. Germline V gene data show CDR1 as KGHSH and CDR2 as LQKENI. Assay used: immunoSEQ multiplex PCR; TCRdb lists only in-frame clones, some missing. The table has some 50,000 clones, about 95% seen once; the top ten hold 5% to 7%. The sequence was collected from a female donor with multiple sclerosis, enrolled in a pregnancy study. The chain joins TRBV18 to TRBJ1-5, with D tentatively TRBD1 (6 bases). The source material was CD8+ T cells from peripheral blood mononuclear cells, sampled in the first trimester of pregnancy. In DNA, the CDR3 is TGTGCCAGCTCAGCTTACAGGGCCATTACGTATCAGCCCCAGCATTTT. It yields the protein CASSAYRAITYQPQHF.